A single sample gave rise to the 26 T cell receptor beta chains below, sequenced in a study of T cells in Graves' hyperthyroidism and ophthalmopathy. Researchers took RNA transcripts and amplified the TCR beta CDR3 regions from them. HTBI primers drove first-round RT-PCR of the TCR CDR3. TCRdb analysed the multiplex PCR reads with MiXCR anew, one entry per CDR3 protein. Of a few hundred thousand distinct CDR3 sequences listed, approximately 15% are singletons. The sequencing input was blood. The receptors here all came from an older woman with Graves' ophthalmopathy.

Comment on this clonotype: The conserved phenylalanine or tryptophan normally closing the CDR3 is absent here, so this likely arose from a read error. The chain employs TRBV7-9 and TRBJ2-7, with D perhaps matching TRBD1 (5 bases). V lost 2 bases and J 4 bases, leaving 9 bases between the germline ends. This CDR3 contains 13 residues. Looked up from germline, CDR1 is SEHNR and CDR2 is FQNEAQ (reference sequence). This chain's CDR3 is CASSLRDSYEQYL. The CDR3 nucleotides read TGTGCCAGCAGCTTACGAGACAGTTACGAGCAGTACTTA.

In its sample, this clonotype was seen a few times. The rearrangement links TRBV28 to TRBJ1-5; TRBD1 agrees at 8 bases. This CDR3 is 15 amino acids long. Per the germline V gene, CDR1 is MDHEN and CDR2 is SYDVKM. V shed 4 bases, J shed 5 bases, and the junction held 7 bases outside the gene matches. CDR3: CASSSPDRGDQPQHF. The CDR3 DNA reads as TGTGCCAGCAGTTCCCCAGACAGGGGAGATCAGCCCCAGCATTTT.

The V and J genes are TRBV20-1 and TRBJ1-1; a weak D match, TRBD1 (6 bases). The CDR3 is 11 amino acids. The V gene's germline CDR1 is DFQATT and CDR2 SNEGSKA (reference sequence). The CDR3 spells CRGGTNTEAFF. CDR3 nucleotides: TGCAGGGGGGGGACAAACACTGAAGCTTTCTTT.

This clonotype appeared a few times. The chain joins TRBV5-8 to TRBJ2-3, with D possibly matching TRBD1 (6 bases). V was trimmed by 4 bases and J by 1 base, leaving 13 bases between them. The CDR3 length is 15 residues. CDR1 is SGHTS, CDR2 YDEGEE, per germline. CDR3 DNA sequence: TGTGCCAGCAGCCGCGACAGGATTCGCACAGATACGCAGTATTTT. Protein: CASSRDRIRTDTQYF.

This clonotype was seen at least ten times. V and J are TRBV11-2 and TRBJ2-3; tentatively, D is TRBD2 (6 bases). This CDR3 contains 16 residues. Germline V gene sequence: CDR1 SGHAT, CDR2 FQNNGV. Deletions cut 5 bases from V and 0 bases from J, with 15 bases between. The CDR3: CASSKGAGISTDTQYF. CDR3 bases: TGTGCCAGCAGCAAGGGCGCGGGGATTAGCACAGATACGCAGTATTTT.

This chain joins TRBV20-1 and TRBJ2-7; 8 bases map to TRBD1. Germline assignment: CDR1 DFQATT and CDR2 SNEGSKA (reference sequence). V was pared by 3 bases and J by 2 bases, with 12 bases of the junction left unmatched. CDR3 length equals 16 residues. The CDR3 spells CSARGVSDRVPYEQYF. Here the CDR3 DNA reads TGCAGTGCTAGGGGGGTTTCGGACAGGGTCCCCTACGAGCAGTACTTC.

This clonotype turned up a few times. At one of its ends the junction is not consistent with the germline gene, which may arise from a read error. V is TRBV7-2 and J is TRBJ1-4; no firm D call. The CDR3 totals 15 residues. Germline assignment: CDR1 SGHTA and CDR2 FQGNSA. The CDR3 DNA reads TGTGCCAGCAGCCGGGTACGGACGCCCAATGAAGAACTGTTTTTT. It yields the protein CASSRVRTPNEELFF.

This rearrangement joins TRBV25-1 to TRBJ2-7, with 8 positions matching TRBD1. CDR3 size: 16 residues. V trimming: 4 bases; J trimming: 2 bases; junction bases outside the gene matches: 10. Germline CDR1 and CDR2: MGHDK and SYGVNS. CDR3: CASSGQDRGATYEQYF. CDR3 DNA sequence: TGTGCCAGCAGTGGGCAAGACAGGGGCGCGACCTACGAGCAGTACTTC.

The gene calls are TRBV5-1 and TRBJ1-3, with D unresolved. V dropped 0 bases and J dropped 0 bases, with 10 bases sitting between them. The germline V gene has CDR1 SGHRS and CDR2 YFSETQ. CDR3 size: 16 residues. Here the CDR3 reads CASSLVGGGSGNTIYF. In nucleotides, the CDR3 is TGCGCCAGCAGCTTGGTGGGCGGTGGCTCTGGAAACACCATATATTTT.

The chain uses TRBV15 and TRBJ2-7; D is unclear. The CDR3 spans 15 residues. The germline V gene encodes CDR1 LNHNV and CDR2 YYDKDF (reference sequence). Trimming stripped 0 bases from V and 5 bases from J, with 14 bases between. The DNA of the CDR3 is TGTGCCACCAGCAGAGATGGGCTCTCGGGCGACGAGCAGTACTTC. Its protein product is CATSRDGLSGDEQYF. The variable domain in full, with the rest retrieved from reference TRBV15 and TRBJ2-7, is DAMVIQNPRYQVTQFGKPVTLSCSQTLNHNVMYWYQQKSSQAPKLLFHYYDKDFNNEADTPDNFQSRRPNTSFCFLDIRSPGLGDTAMYLCATSRDGLSGDEQYFGPGTRLTVT.

This clonotype has at least ten counts. CDR3 region: CATSKEKGESAQETQYF. The CDR3 nucleotides read TGTGCCACCAGCAAGGAAAAGGGGGAATCGGCTCAAGAGACCCAGTACTTC. V gene TRBV15 combines with J gene TRBJ2-5; tentative D call: TRBD1 (6 bases). This CDR3 is built from 17 residues. The germline V gene has CDR1 LNHNV and CDR2 YYDKDF (reference sequence). Trimming cost V 4 bases and J 2 bases, with 20 bases left between them.

This clonotype showed up many times. The chain combines TRBV4-3 with TRBJ2-1, with D maybe TRBD1 (5 bases). Germline V gene lookup returns CDR1 LGHNA and CDR2 YSLEER. V was shortened by 0 bases and J by 5 bases, with 8 bases between the two germline ends. This CDR3 has 14 amino acids. CDR3 DNA sequence: TGCGCCAGCAGCCAAGAGGACATACACAATGAGCAGTTCTTC. Translating gives CASSQEDIHNEQFF.

The V gene is TRBV5-1, the J gene TRBJ1-1, with D maybe TRBD1 (5 bases). The CDR3 runs to 11 residues. V was shortened by 5 bases and J by 8 bases, with 10 bases between the two germline ends. Per the germline V gene, CDR1 is SGHRS and CDR2 is YFSETQ. CDR3 coding DNA: TGCGCCAGCAGGGACGCAGGGGAAGCTTTCTTT. Its translation is CASRDAGEAFF. The variable domain in full, with the rest retrieved from reference TRBV5-1 and TRBJ1-1, is KAGVTQTPRYLIKTRGQQVTLSCSPISGHRSVSWYQQTPGQGLQFLFEYFSETQRNKGNFPGRFSGRQFSNSRSEMNVSTLELGDSALYLCASRDAGEAFFGQGTRLTVV.

Only one count was recorded for this clonotype. V and J are TRBV2 and TRBJ2-3; the D is unclear. Trimming removed 9 bases from V and 1 base from J, with 14 bases in between. CDR3 length: 14 amino acids. Germline assignment: CDR1 SNHLY and CDR2 FYNNEI. CDR3 bases: TGTGCCAGTGAGGTAGGGTTGGGCACAGATACGCAGTATTTT. Translation: CASEVGLGTDTQYF.

There are many counts of this clonotype. V usage is TRBV11-2 and J usage is TRBJ1-1; D possibly corresponds to TRBD1 (6 bases). CDR3 length equals 14 residues. Between the trimmed V and J ends, which lost 0 bases and 8 bases, there was a span of 13 bases. Germline-derived CDR1 and CDR2 are SGHAT and FQNNGV. The CDR3 bases are TGTGCCAGCAGCTTAGAAGGGTGGGGGGCGGAAGCTTTCTTT. Encoded protein: CASSLEGWGAEAFF.

This clonotype was detected ten times or more. The genes are TRBV5-1 and TRBJ2-1; 7 bases line up with TRBD2. This CDR3 has 15 amino acids. V trimming: 6 bases; J trimming: 5 bases; junction bases outside the gene matches: 11. Germline CDR1 and CDR2: SGHRS and YFSETQ. The CDR3 coding sequence is TGCGCCAGCACGCAAAGCGGGACGGCCAACAATGAGCAGTTCTTC. The encoded protein is CASTQSGTANNEQFF.

The rearrangement uses TRBV4-3 and TRBJ2-3; no definite D call. Trimming stripped 1 base from V and 4 bases from J, with 9 bases between. This CDR3 spans 14 amino acids. CDR1 and CDR2 from the germline V gene are LGHNA and YSLEER. The CDR3 DNA reads as TGCGCCAGCAGCCAAGGGGTTGGGGCAGATACGCAGTATTTT. Its protein product is CASSQGVGADTQYF.

The chain is built from TRBV20-1 and TRBJ2-7; D unclear. The CDR3 runs to 12 residues. Trimming pared 6 bases from V and 6 bases from J, leaving 15 bases between. From germline, CDR1 is DFQATT and CDR2 SNEGSKA (reference sequence). DNA of the CDR3: TGCAGTGCCCTGATCCTTCCGGGCGAGCAGTACTTC. As protein: CSALILPGEQYF.

At least ten counts were recorded for this clonotype. The chain combines TRBV6-2 or TRBV6-3 with TRBJ2-1, with D possibly being TRBD1 (5 bases). Germline assignment: CDR1 MNHEY and CDR2 SVGEGT. The CDR3 is 15 amino acids. The V end lost 4 bases, the J end lost 1 base, and 11 bases lay between the germline ends. The CDR3 protein is CASSFYTGSYNEQFF. The CDR3 coding sequence is TGTGCCAGCAGTTTCTATACAGGTTCCTACAATGAGCAGTTCTTC.

This clonotype was found a few times. The V and J genes are TRBV15 and TRBJ1-5, with D possibly matching TRBD1 (6 bases). V lost 1 base and J 4 bases, leaving 11 bases between the germline ends. Germline V gene lookup returns CDR1 LNHNV and CDR2 YYDKDF (reference sequence). This CDR3 region has 15 residues. The CDR3, as DNA: TGTGCCACCAGCAGAGCTGGAACAGGGAATCAGCCCCAGCATTTT. This gives the protein CATSRAGTGNQPQHF.

This clonotype was observed a handful of times. The chain couples TRBV29-1 to TRBJ2-1; no clear D gene. This CDR3 region has 13 residues. Per germline, CDR1 SQVTM and CDR2 ANQGSEA. Trimming cost V 1 base and J 5 bases, with 9 bases left between them. The DNA for the CDR3 is TGCAGCGTTGAAGTGCAGCTAAACAATGAGCAGTTCTTC. Its protein product is CSVEVQLNNEQFF.

This clonotype was counted ten times or more. The chain couples TRBV18 to TRBJ1-5; 9 bases align to TRBD1. V dropped 5 bases and J dropped 7; count of bases not matched to a gene: 9. From germline, CDR1 is KGHSH and CDR2 LQKENI. This CDR3 contains 15 residues. CDR3 nucleotide sequence: TGTGCCAGCTCAGCACAGGGGGCGACGAACCAGCCCCAGCATTTT. Translating gives CASSAQGATNQPQHF.

The V and J genes are TRBV5-4 and TRBJ1-1; D might be TRBD1 (6 bases). Trimming left V 2 bases short and J 5 bases short, with 16 bases between. Germline CDR1 is SGHNT and CDR2 is YYREEE (reference sequence). The CDR3 is 15 residues long. The CDR3 nucleotides are TGTGCCAGCAGCTTTGGCACAGGGTTGAGGACTGAAGCTTTCTTT. Translated, it gives CASSFGTGLRTEAFF.

This chain links TRBV10-3 with TRBJ1-2; D is possibly TRBD1 (6 bases). The germline V and J ends were trimmed by 6 bases and 5 bases, with 10 bases remaining between them. Germline assignment: CDR1 ENHRY and CDR2 SYGVKD. The length of the CDR3 is 12 residues. The CDR3 DNA reads TGTGCCATCAGGGCAACAGGGTATGGCTACACCTTC. Amino acid sequence: CAIRATGYGYTF.

In this sample, this clonotype turned up many times. The chain couples TRBV24-1 to TRBJ2-3, with 15 bases lining up with TRBD2. V was pared by 4 bases and J by 4 bases, with 14 bases of the junction left unmatched. This CDR3 comprises 20 residues. CDR1 is KGHDR and CDR2 is SFDVKD in the germline V gene. The CDR3 coding sequence is TGTGCCACCAGTGACCCTAGGACTAGCGGGAGGGCCGGCATGTCAGATACGCAGTATTTT. This translates into CATSDPRTSGRAGMSDTQYF.

This clonotype occurred many times. This sequence joins TRBV19 and TRBJ1-1; possible D gene TRBD1, 5 bases. V lost 5 bases and J 1 base, leaving 8 bases between the germline ends. This CDR3 contains 13 residues. Germline V gives CDR1 LNHDA, CDR2 SQIVND (reference sequence). This CDR3 is CASSDSQNTEAFF. The CDR3 DNA is TGTGCCAGTAGTGACAGCCAGAACACTGAAGCTTTCTTT.